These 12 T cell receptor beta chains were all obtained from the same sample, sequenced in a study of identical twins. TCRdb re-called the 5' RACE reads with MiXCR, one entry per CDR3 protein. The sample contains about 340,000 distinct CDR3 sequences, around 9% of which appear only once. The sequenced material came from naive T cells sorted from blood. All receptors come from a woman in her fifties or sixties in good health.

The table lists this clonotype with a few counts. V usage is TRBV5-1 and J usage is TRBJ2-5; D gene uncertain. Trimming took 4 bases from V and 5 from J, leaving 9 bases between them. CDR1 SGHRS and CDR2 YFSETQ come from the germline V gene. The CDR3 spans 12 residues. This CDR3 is CASSTVGETQYF. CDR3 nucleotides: TGCGCCAGCAGCACCGTGGGGGAGACCCAGTACTTC. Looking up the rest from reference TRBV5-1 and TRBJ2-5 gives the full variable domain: KAGVTQTPRYLIKTRGQQVTLSCSPISGHRSVSWYQQTPGQGLQFLFEYFSETQRNKGNFPGRFSGRQFSNSRSEMNVSTLELGDSALYLCASSTVGETQYFGPGTRLLVL.

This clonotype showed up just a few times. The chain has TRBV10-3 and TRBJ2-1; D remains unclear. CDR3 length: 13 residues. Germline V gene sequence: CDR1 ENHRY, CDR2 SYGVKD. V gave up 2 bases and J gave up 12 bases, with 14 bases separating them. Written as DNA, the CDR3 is TGTGCCATCAGTGAGGTAGGACCTCCCGGGCAGTTCTTC. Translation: CAISEVGPPGQFF.

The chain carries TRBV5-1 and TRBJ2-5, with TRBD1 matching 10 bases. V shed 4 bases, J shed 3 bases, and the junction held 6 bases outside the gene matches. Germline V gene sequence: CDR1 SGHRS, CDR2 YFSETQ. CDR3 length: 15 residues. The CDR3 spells CASSTSGTGEETQYF. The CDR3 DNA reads TGCGCCAGCAGCACATCCGGGACAGGGGAAGAGACCCAGTACTTC.

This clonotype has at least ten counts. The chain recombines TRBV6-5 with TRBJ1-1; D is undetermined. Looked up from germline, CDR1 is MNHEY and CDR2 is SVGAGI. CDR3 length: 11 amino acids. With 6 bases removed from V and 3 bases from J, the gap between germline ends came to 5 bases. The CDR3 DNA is TGTGCCAGCAGGGGTGACACTGAAGCTTTCTTT. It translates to CASRGDTEAFF.

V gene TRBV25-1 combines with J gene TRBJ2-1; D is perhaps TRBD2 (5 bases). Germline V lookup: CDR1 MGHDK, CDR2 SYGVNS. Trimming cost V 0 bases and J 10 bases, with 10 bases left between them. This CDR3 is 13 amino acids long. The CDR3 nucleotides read TGTGCCAGCAGTGAATACGGACTTCCAGAGCAGTTCTTC. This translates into CASSEYGLPEQFF.

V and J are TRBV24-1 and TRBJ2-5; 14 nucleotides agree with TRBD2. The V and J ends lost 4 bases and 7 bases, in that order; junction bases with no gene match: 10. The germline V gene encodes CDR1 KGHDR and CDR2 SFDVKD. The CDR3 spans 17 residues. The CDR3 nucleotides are TGTGCCACCAGTGACTCCGGGACTAGCGGGAGTTTCTTGACCCAGTACTTC. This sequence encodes CATSDSGTSGSFLTQYF.

This CDR3 is CASSRNLEQFF. The CDR3, as DNA: TGTGCCAGCAGCCGGAATCTCGAGCAGTTCTTC. The chain uses TRBV6-6 and TRBJ2-1; D is unclear. CDR1 is MNHNY, CDR2 SVGAGI, per germline (reference sequence). The V gene lost 6 bases and the J gene lost 10 bases, with 10 bases spanning the gap. This CDR3 is built from 11 residues.

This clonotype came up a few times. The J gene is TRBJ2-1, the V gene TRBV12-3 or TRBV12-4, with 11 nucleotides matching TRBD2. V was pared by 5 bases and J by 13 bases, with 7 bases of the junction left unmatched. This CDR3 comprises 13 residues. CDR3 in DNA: TGTGCCAGCAGTCTGGGACTAGCGGTCGAACAGTTCTTC. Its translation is CASSLGLAVEQFF.

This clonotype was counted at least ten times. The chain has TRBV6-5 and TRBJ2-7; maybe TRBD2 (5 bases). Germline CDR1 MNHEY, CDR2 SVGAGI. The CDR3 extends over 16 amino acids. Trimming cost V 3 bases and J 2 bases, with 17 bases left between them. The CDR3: CASSYITAVKAYEQYF. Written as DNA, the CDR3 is TGTGCCAGCAGTTATATAACAGCGGTTAAAGCCTACGAGCAGTACTTC.

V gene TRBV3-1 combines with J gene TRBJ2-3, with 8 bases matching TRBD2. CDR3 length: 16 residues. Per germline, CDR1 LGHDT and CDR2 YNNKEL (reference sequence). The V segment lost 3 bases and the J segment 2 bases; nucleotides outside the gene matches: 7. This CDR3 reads CASSHKIAGNTDTQYF. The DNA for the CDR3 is TGTGCCAGCAGCCACAAGATAGCGGGGAACACAGATACGCAGTATTTT.

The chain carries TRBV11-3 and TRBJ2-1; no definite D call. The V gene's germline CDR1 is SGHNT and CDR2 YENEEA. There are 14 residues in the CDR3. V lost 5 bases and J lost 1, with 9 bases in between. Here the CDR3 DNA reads TGTGCCAGCAGCCCACGGGTGTCCTACAATGAGCAGTTCTTC. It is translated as CASSPRVSYNEQFF.

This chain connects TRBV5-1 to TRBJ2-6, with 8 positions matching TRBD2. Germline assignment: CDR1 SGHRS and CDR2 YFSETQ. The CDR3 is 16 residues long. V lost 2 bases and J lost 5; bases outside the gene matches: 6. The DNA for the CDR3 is TGCGCCAGCAGCTTTACAGGGACTAGTAGGGCCAACGTCCTGACTTTC. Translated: CASSFTGTSRANVLTF.